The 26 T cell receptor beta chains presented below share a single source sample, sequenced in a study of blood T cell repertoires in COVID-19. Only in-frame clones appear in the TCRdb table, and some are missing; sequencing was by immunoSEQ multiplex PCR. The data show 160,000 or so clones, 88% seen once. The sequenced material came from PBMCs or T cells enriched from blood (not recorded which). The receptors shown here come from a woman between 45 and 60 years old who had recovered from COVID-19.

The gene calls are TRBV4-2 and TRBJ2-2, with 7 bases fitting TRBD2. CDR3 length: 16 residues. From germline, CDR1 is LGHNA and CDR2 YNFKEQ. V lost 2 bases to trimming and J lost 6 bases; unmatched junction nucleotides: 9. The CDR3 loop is CASSQSYGEGSGELFF. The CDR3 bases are TGTGCCAGCAGCCAATCGTACGGGGAGGGATCCGGGGAGCTGTTTTTT.

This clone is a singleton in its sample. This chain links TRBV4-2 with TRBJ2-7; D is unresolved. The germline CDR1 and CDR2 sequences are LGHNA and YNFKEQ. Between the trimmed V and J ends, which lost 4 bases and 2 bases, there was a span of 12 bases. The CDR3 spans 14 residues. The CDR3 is CASSLVGFPYEQYF. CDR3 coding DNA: TGTGCCAGCAGCCTCGTCGGGTTTCCCTACGAGCAGTACTTC.

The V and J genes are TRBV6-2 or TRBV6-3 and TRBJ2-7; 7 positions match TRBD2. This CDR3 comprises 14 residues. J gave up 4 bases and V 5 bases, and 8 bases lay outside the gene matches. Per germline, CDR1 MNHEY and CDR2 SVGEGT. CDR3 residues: CASSLGGGGYEQYF. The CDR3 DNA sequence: TGTGCCAGCAGTCTGGGCGGGGGAGGTTACGAGCAGTACTTC.

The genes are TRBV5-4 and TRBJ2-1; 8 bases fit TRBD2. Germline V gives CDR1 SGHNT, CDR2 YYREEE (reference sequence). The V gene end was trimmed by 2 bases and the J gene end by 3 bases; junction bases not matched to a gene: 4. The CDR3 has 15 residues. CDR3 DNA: TGTGCCAGCAGCTTAGATAGCGGGGTCTACAATGAGCAGTTCTTC. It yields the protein CASSLDSGVYNEQFF.

The CDR3 bases are TGTGCCAGCAGTTCGCCGACAGGGGGCCATGGCTACACCTTC. Translated: CASSSPTGGHGYTF. This rearrangement joins TRBV6-2 or TRBV6-3 to TRBJ1-2; the match to TRBD1 covers 10 bases. The CDR3 loop spans 14 amino acids. Per germline, CDR1 MNHEY and CDR2 SVGEGT. Trimming cost V 4 bases and J 6 bases; bases outside gene matches: 5.

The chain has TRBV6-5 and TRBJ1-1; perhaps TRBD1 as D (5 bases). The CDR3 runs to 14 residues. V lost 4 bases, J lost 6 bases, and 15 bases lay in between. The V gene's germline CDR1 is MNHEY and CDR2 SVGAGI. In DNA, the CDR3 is TGTGCCAGCAGTTTAGGGGCCCTGGGCGCTGAAGCTTTCTTT. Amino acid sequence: CASSLGALGAEAFF.

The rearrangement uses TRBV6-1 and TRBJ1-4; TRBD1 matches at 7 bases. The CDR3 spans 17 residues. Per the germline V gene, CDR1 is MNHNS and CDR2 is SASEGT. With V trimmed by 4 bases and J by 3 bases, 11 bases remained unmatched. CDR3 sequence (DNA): TGTGCCAGCAGTGTCCTACGAGGGGGCGGGTCTAATGAAAAACTGTTTTTT. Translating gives CASSVLRGGGSNEKLFF.

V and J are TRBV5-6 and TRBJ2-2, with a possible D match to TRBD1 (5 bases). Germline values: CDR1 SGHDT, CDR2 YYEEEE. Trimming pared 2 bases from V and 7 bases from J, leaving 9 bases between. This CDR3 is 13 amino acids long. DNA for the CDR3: TGTGCCAGCAGCTTCAGGGTGGACGGGGAGCTGTTTTTT. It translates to CASSFRVDGELFF.

The CDR3 nucleotides read TGTGCCAGTAGTGTGGGACACCTATATAGCAATCAGCCCCAGCATTTT. Its translation: CASSVGHLYSNQPQHF. The chain uses TRBV19 and TRBJ1-5; weak D call: TRBD1 (6 bases). CDR1 and CDR2 from the germline V gene are LNHDA and SQIVND (reference sequence). The CDR3 runs 16 residues. V lost 5 bases, J lost 0 bases, and 14 bases lay in between.

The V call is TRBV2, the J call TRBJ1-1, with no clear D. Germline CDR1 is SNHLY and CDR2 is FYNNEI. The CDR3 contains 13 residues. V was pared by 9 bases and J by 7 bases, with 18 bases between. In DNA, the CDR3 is TGTGCCAGTTGCCCTACTCGGAGGAATGAAGCTTTCTTT. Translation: CASCPTRRNEAFF.

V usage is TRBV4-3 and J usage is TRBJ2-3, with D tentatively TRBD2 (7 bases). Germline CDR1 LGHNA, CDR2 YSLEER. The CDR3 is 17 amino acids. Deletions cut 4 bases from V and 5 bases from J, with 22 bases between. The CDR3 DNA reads TGCGCCAGCAGCCCCCGGCGGGGGCCGGTTGATGGAGATACGCAGTATTTT. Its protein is CASSPRRGPVDGDTQYF.

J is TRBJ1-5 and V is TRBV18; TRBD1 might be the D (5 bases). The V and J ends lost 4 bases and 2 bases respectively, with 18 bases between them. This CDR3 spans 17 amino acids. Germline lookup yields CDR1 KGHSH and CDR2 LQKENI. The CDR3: CASSRGEGLKGNQPQHF. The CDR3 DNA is TGTGCCAGCTCACGCGGGGAGGGGTTAAAGGGCAATCAGCCCCAGCATTTT.

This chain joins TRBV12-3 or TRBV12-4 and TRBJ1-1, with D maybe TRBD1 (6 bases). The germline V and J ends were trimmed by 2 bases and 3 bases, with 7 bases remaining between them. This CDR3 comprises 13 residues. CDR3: CASSLNRDTEAFF. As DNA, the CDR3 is TGTGCCAGCAGTTTAAACAGGGACACTGAAGCTTTCTTT.

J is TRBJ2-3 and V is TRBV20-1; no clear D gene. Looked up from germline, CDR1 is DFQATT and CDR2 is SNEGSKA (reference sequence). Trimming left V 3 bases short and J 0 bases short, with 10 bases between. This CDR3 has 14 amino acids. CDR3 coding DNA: TGCAGTGCTAGTCCTAGTCCTAGCACAGATACGCAGTATTTT. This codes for CSASPSPSTDTQYF.

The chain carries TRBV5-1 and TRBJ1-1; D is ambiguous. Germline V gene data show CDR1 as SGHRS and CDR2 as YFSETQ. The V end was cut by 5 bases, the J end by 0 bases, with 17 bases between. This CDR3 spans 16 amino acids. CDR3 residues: CASRLVPADMNTEAFF. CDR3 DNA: TGCGCCAGCAGGCTGGTCCCGGCTGACATGAACACTGAAGCTTTCTTT.

DNA for the CDR3: TGTGCCAGCATGAACAGTTGGAATCAGCCCCAGCATTTT. Protein product: CASMNSWNQPQHF. The chain carries TRBV6-5 and TRBJ1-5; D not resolved. Trimming pared 7 bases from V and 4 bases from J, leaving 11 bases between. In germline, CDR1 is MNHEY, CDR2 SVGAGI. This CDR3 region has 13 residues.

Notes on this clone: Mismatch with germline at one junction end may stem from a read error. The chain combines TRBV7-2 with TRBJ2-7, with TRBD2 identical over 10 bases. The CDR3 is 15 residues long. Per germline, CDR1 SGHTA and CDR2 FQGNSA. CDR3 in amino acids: CASKSSGGRHYGQYF. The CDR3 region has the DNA TGTGCCAGTAAAAGTAGCGGGGGGAGACATTACGGGCAGTACTTC. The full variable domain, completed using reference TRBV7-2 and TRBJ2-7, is GAGVSQSPSNKVTEKGKDVELRCDPISGHTALYWYRQSLGQGLEFLIYFQGNSAPDKSGLPSDRFSAERTGGSVSTLTIQRTQQEDSAVYLCASKSSGGRHYGQYFGPGTRLTVT.

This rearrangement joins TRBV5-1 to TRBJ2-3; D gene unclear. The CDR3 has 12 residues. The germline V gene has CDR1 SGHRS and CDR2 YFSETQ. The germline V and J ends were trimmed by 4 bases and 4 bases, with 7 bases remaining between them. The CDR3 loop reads CASSRLPDTQYF. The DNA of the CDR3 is TGCGCCAGCAGCCGACTCCCAGATACGCAGTATTTT.

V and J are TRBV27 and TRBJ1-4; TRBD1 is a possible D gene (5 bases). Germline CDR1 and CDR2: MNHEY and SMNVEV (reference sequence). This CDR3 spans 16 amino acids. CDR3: CAPTPGTGGTNEKLFF. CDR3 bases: TGTGCGCCGACGCCAGGGACGGGAGGGACCAATGAAAAACTGTTTTTT.

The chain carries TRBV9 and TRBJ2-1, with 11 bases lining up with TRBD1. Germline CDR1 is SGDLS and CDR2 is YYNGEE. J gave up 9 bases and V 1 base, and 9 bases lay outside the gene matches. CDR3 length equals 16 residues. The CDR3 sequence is CASSVTPGQGGSEQFF. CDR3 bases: TGTGCCAGCAGCGTAACACCGGGACAGGGGGGTTCTGAGCAGTTCTTC.

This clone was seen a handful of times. CDR3 DNA: TGTGCCAGCAGCTCGCAGGGTGCAGGCTACACCTTC. Encoded protein: CASSSQGAGYTF. The rearrangement joins TRBV7-3 to TRBJ1-2; D perhaps matches TRBD1 (5 bases). Germline-derived CDR1 and CDR2 are SGHTA and FQGTGA. Trimming cost V 4 bases and J 8 bases, with 11 bases left between them. The CDR3 has 12 residues.

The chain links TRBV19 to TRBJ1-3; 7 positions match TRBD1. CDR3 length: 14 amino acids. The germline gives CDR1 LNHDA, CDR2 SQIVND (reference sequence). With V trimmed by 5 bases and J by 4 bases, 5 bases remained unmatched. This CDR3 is CASSQTGSGNTIYF. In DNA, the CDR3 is TGTGCCAGTAGTCAGACAGGGAGCGGAAACACCATATATTTT. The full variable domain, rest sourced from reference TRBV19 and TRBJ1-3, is DGGITQSPKYLFRKEGQNVTLSCEQNLNHDAMYWYRQDPGQGLRLIYYSQIVNDFQKGDIAEGYSVSREKKESFPLTVTSAQKNPTAFYLCASSQTGSGNTIYFGEGSWLTVV.

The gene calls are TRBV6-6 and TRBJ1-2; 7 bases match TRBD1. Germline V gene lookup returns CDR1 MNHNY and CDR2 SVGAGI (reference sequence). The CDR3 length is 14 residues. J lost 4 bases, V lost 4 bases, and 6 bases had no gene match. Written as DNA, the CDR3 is TGTGCCAGCAGTTCCTTGACAGGGATCTATGGCTACACCTTC. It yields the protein CASSSLTGIYGYTF.

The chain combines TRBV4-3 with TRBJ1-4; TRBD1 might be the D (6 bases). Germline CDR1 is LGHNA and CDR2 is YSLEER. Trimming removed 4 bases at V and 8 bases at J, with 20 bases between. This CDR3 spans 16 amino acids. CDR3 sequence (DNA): TGCGCCAGCAGCCCGAAATCACAGGGTCCGGGGGAAAAACTGTTTTTT. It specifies CASSPKSQGPGEKLFF.

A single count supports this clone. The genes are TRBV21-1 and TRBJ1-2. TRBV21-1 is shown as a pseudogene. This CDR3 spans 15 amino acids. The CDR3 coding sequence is TGTGCCAGCAGCAAAGGGGCCAGGGAGGGCTATGGCTACACCTTC. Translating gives CASSKGAREGYGYTF.

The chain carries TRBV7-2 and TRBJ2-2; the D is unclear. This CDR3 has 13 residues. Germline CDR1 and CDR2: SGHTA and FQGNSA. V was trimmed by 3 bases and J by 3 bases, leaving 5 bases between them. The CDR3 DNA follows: TGTGCCAGCAGCTTCGGAGACACCGGGGAGCTGTTTTTT. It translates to CASSFGDTGELFF.